Included here is one TCR beta chain sequence, with context. Antigen specificity is unknown. The germline CDR1 and CDR2 sequences are SEHNR and FQNEAQ (reference sequence). CDR3 length: 15 amino acids. V was cut by 0 bases and J by 4 bases, with 10 bases left in between. The sample comes from a study of T-cell reconstitution after alpha-beta-depleted transplantation in children. Overall study findings and caveats: Several patients had high TCRbeta diversity at day 60; it came from surviving recipient T cells and thymic progenitors. By about two months after transplant, alpha-beta T cells reportedly arose from several hundred graft clones that had expanded. T-cell counts and diversity at one year post-transplant came mainly from newly produced T cells.

Molecular barcoding with unique molecular identifiers was used for the TCRbeta library. TCRdb itself ran the PCR reads through MiXCR, one entry per CDR3 protein. This repertoire shows around 440,000 distinct CDR3 sequences, roughly 15% found once; its top ten account for approximately 28%. V and J are TRBV7-9 and TRBJ1-3, with D hard to call. The TCR was taken from a boy younger than two who had a stem cell transplant for Wiskott-Aldrich syndrome, so the T cells may come from the graft donor. The material was PBMCs, mostly from graft donor cells, obtained 360 days after TCRalphabeta/CD19-depleted stem cell transplant. This CDR3 is CASSLAGPSGNTIYF. The CDR3 coding sequence is TGTGCCAGCAGCTTAGCAGGCCCCTCGGGAAACACCATATATTTT.